The rows below give T cell receptor beta chains drawn from one sample of a study of cytomegalovirus exposure and HLA in healthy donors. Data came from immunoSEQ multiplex PCR; TCRdb stores just in-frame clones and leaves some out. The table has over 120,000 clones, 65% to 90% seen once. The sequenced sample was PBMCs. These receptors all stem from a woman aged 25 to 39 in good health and CMV-seronegative. CDR3s include the opening cysteine and the closing phenylalanine or tryptophan. Each record gives: J gene, D gene, clone size, V gene, CDR3 protein, CDR3 DNA. A D gene is named only where the DNA matches it firmly. Rows give clone size only sometimes, using once, few, many, or a class for an expanded clone.

j_call: TRBJ2-2
d_call: NA
clone_size: NA
v_call: TRBV18
cdr3_aa: CASFRTANTGELFF
cdr3_nt: TGTGCCAGCTTCCGGACAGCTAACACCGGGGAGCTGTTTTTT

j_call: TRBJ1-5
d_call: TRBD1
clone_size: NA
v_call: TRBV27
cdr3_aa: CASSSGQGSQPQHF
cdr3_nt: TGTGCCAGCAGTTCGGGACAGGGAAGTCAGCCCCAGCATTTT

j_call: TRBJ1-6
d_call: TRBD1
clone_size: NA
v_call: TRBV7-6
cdr3_aa: CASSHRGPNSPLHF
cdr3_nt: TGTGCCAGCAGCCACAGGGGTCCTAATTCACCCCTCCACTTT

j_call: TRBJ1-1
d_call: NA
clone_size: NA
v_call: TRBV19
cdr3_aa: CASSIDPWQGTEAFF
cdr3_nt: TGTGCCAGTAGTATAGATCCTTGGCAGGGCACTGAAGCTTTCTTT

j_call: TRBJ2-1
d_call: NA
clone_size: NA
v_call: TRBV18
cdr3_aa: CASSRGAGNEQFF
cdr3_nt: TGTGCCAGCTCACGCGGGGCGGGGAATGAGCAGTTCTTC

j_call: TRBJ2-7
d_call: NA
clone_size: NA
v_call: TRBV27
cdr3_aa: CASSRHSDRPGGEQYF
cdr3_nt: TGTGCCAGCAGCCGACACTCGGACAGACCGGGCGGCGAGCAGTACTTC

j_call: TRBJ2-7
d_call: TRBD2
clone_size: NA
v_call: TRBV5-1
cdr3_aa: CASNPGQRESHEQYF
cdr3_nt: TGCGCCAGCAACCCGGGGCAGCGGGAGAGCCACGAGCAGTACTTC

j_call: TRBJ2-3
d_call: NA
clone_size: few
v_call: TRBV10-1
cdr3_aa: CASSESLAAADTQYF
cdr3_nt: TGCGCCAGCAGTGAGAGTCTTGCCGCGGCAGATACGCAGTATTTT

j_call: TRBJ2-7
d_call: NA
clone_size: NA
v_call: TRBV30
cdr3_aa: CAWTPGLNYEQYF
cdr3_nt: TGTGCCTGGACCCCGGGACTCAACTACGAGCAGTACTTC

j_call: TRBJ2-1
d_call: TRBD1
clone_size: NA
v_call: TRBV18
cdr3_aa: CASSPRQGKPYNEQFF
cdr3_nt: TGTGCCAGCTCACCTCGACAGGGCAAACCCTACAATGAGCAGTTCTTC

j_call: TRBJ1-5
d_call: TRBD1
clone_size: NA
v_call: TRBV10-2
cdr3_aa: CASSELGQGNQPQHF
cdr3_nt: TGCGCCAGCAGTGAGTTGGGACAGGGGAATCAGCCCCAGCATTTT

j_call: TRBJ2-1
d_call: TRBD1
clone_size: NA
v_call: TRBV27
cdr3_aa: CASSPMDRGGYNEQFF
cdr3_nt: TGTGCCAGCAGTCCGATGGACAGGGGGGGATATAATGAGCAGTTCTTC

j_call: TRBJ1-4
d_call: TRBD1
clone_size: NA
v_call: TRBV12-5
cdr3_aa: CASGLTITGTGPEKLFF
cdr3_nt: TGTGCTAGTGGTTTGACTATCACCGGGACAGGGCCTGAAAAACTGTTTTTT

j_call: TRBJ2-2
d_call: TRBD1
clone_size: NA
v_call: TRBV18
cdr3_aa: CASSPYRGPNTGELFF
cdr3_nt: TGTGCCAGCTCACCCTACAGGGGGCCCAACACCGGGGAGCTGTTTTTT

j_call: TRBJ2-5
d_call: NA
clone_size: few
v_call: TRBV11-3
cdr3_aa: CASSSTSGETQYF
cdr3_nt: TGTGCCAGCAGCTCCACATCGGGGGAGACCCAGTACTTC

j_call: TRBJ1-3
d_call: NA
clone_size: NA
v_call: TRBV11-2
cdr3_aa: CASSPPPPRIGNTIYF
cdr3_nt: TGTGCCAGCAGCCCCCCCCCTCCCCGTATTGGAAACACCATATATTTT

j_call: TRBJ1-2
d_call: TRBD1
clone_size: NA
v_call: TRBV5-6
cdr3_aa: CASSLVSRGAGGYTF
cdr3_nt: TGTGCCAGCAGCTTAGTATCCAGGGGGGCAGGAGGCTACACCTTC

j_call: TRBJ2-7
d_call: TRBD2
clone_size: few
v_call: TRBV6-1
cdr3_aa: CASRDSGSSYEQYF
cdr3_nt: TGTGCCAGCAGAGACAGCGGGAGCTCCTACGAGCAGTACTTC

j_call: TRBJ2-7
d_call: NA
clone_size: NA
v_call: TRBV7-9
cdr3_aa: CASSLGTGLYEQYF
cdr3_nt: TGTGCCAGCAGCTTAGGCACAGGCCTCTACGAGCAGTACTTC

j_call: TRBJ2-5
d_call: TRBD2
clone_size: NA
v_call: TRBV5-1
cdr3_aa: CASSSSGGPRETQYF
cdr3_nt: TGCGCCAGCAGCTCCAGCGGGGGCCCCCGAGAGACCCAGTACTTC

j_call: TRBJ2-1
d_call: NA
clone_size: NA
v_call: TRBV19
cdr3_aa: CASSKGRGPYNEQFF
cdr3_nt: TGTGCCAGTAGTAAGGGGCGGGGCCCCTACAATGAGCAGTTCTTC

j_call: TRBJ2-5
d_call: NA
clone_size: NA
v_call: TRBV6-1
cdr3_aa: CASSELRETQYF
cdr3_nt: TGTGCCAGCAGTGAATTGCGGGAGACCCAGTACTTC

j_call: TRBJ1-3
d_call: TRBD1
clone_size: NA
v_call: TRBV9
cdr3_aa: CASSADRRNTIYF
cdr3_nt: TGTGCCAGCAGCGCGGACAGGAGAAACACCATATATTTT

j_call: TRBJ2-3
d_call: NA
clone_size: NA
v_call: TRBV18
cdr3_aa: CASSPSKSTDTQYF
cdr3_nt: TGTGCCAGCTCACCGTCTAAAAGCACAGATACGCAGTATTTT

j_call: TRBJ1-1
d_call: NA
clone_size: NA
v_call: TRBV10-1
cdr3_aa: CASSESAGGLGTEAFF
cdr3_nt: TGCGCCAGCAGTGAGTCAGCGGGGGGGCTTGGCACTGAAGCTTTCTTT

j_call: TRBJ2-1
d_call: NA
clone_size: few
v_call: TRBV4-1
cdr3_aa: CASSQLRGGLGNEQFF
cdr3_nt: TGCGCCAGCAGCCAACTAAGGGGGGGATTGGGGAATGAGCAGTTCTTC

j_call: TRBJ2-2
d_call: NA
clone_size: NA
v_call: TRBV5-4
cdr3_aa: CASSFGPLNTGELFF
cdr3_nt: TGTGCCAGCAGCTTTGGCCCTCTCAACACCGGGGAGCTGTTTTTT

j_call: TRBJ2-7
d_call: NA
clone_size: NA
v_call: TRBV6-1
cdr3_aa: CASSEDLGRIYEQYF
cdr3_nt: TGTGCCAGCAGTGAAGATTTGGGCAGAATCTACGAGCAGTACTTC

j_call: TRBJ2-1
d_call: NA
clone_size: once
v_call: TRBV29-1
cdr3_aa: CSVEDPGGAYNEQFF
cdr3_nt: TGCAGCGTTGAAGATCCGGGCGGGGCATACAATGAGCAGTTCTTC

j_call: TRBJ1-5
d_call: TRBD1
clone_size: few
v_call: TRBV6-1
cdr3_aa: CASSDPGGRPQHF
cdr3_nt: TGTGCCAGCAGTGACCCAGGGGGGAGGCCCCAGCATTTT

j_call: TRBJ2-7
d_call: NA
clone_size: NA
v_call: TRBV5-1
cdr3_aa: CASSSRLSGYEQYF
cdr3_nt: TGCGCCAGCAGCTCCCGACTAAGCGGGTACGAGCAGTACTTC

j_call: TRBJ2-1
d_call: TRBD2
clone_size: NA
v_call: TRBV4-1
cdr3_aa: CASKRAGGPVNEQFF
cdr3_nt: TGCGCCAGCAAAAGAGCGGGAGGGCCGGTCAATGAGCAGTTCTTC

j_call: TRBJ1-4
d_call: NA
clone_size: few
v_call: TRBV6-6
cdr3_aa: CASSPLSTNEKLFF
cdr3_nt: TGTGCCAGCAGTCCACTATCAACTAATGAAAAACTGTTTTTT

j_call: TRBJ1-5
d_call: NA
clone_size: NA
v_call: TRBV30
cdr3_aa: CAWSVSGVDEPQHF
cdr3_nt: TGTGCCTGGAGTGTATCAGGGGTAGACGAACCCCAGCATTTT

j_call: TRBJ1-5
d_call: NA
clone_size: NA
v_call: TRBV19
cdr3_aa: CASSIMSGDQPQHF
cdr3_nt: TGTGCCAGTAGTATTATGTCAGGGGATCAGCCCCAGCATTTT

j_call: TRBJ2-2
d_call: NA
clone_size: NA
v_call: TRBV28
cdr3_aa: CASSPLEKGELFF
cdr3_nt: TGTGCCAGCAGTCCCCTCGAGAAGGGGGAGCTGTTTTTT

j_call: TRBJ1-6
d_call: NA
clone_size: NA
v_call: TRBV2
cdr3_aa: CASSEVRAGRLHF
cdr3_nt: TGTGCCAGCAGCGAAGTGAGAGCTGGGCGCCTCCACTTT

j_call: TRBJ1-6
d_call: TRBD1
clone_size: NA
v_call: TRBV27
cdr3_aa: CASSPEGQGLLSSYNSPLHF
cdr3_nt: TGTGCCAGCAGTCCCGAGGGACAGGGCCTTTTAAGCTCCTATAATTCACCCCTCCACTTT

j_call: TRBJ1-5
d_call: NA
clone_size: NA
v_call: TRBV19
cdr3_aa: CASSWPQGNQPQHF
cdr3_nt: TGTGCCAGTAGTTGGCCCCAGGGCAATCAGCCCCAGCATTTT

j_call: TRBJ1-1
d_call: NA
clone_size: NA
v_call: TRBV7-9
cdr3_aa: CASSPLLQGLNTEAFF
cdr3_nt: TGTGCCAGCAGCCCCTTACTACAGGGCTTAAACACTGAAGCTTTCTTT

j_call: TRBJ1-3
d_call: NA
clone_size: NA
v_call: TRBV25-1
cdr3_aa: CASSDRGHSGNTIYF
cdr3_nt: TGTGCCAGCAGTGACAGGGGACACTCTGGAAACACCATATATTTT